Below, 13 T cell receptor beta chains from the same sample are listed, as sequenced in a study of Graves' ophthalmopathy and Graves' hyperthyroidism. Amplification of the TCR beta CDR3 regions used RNA transcripts (as template). Scientists carried out first-round RT-PCR using HTBI primers and then a second-round multiplex PCR. TCRdb fed the multiplex PCR reads into MiXCR, producing one record per CDR3 protein. Among hundreds of thousands of distinct CDR3 sequences listed, approximately 39% were seen once. Sequencing input: peripheral blood. The source is an adult man with Graves' ophthalmopathy.

This chain joins TRBV6-1 and TRBJ1-5; D might be TRBD1 (5 bases). The germline V gene has CDR1 MNHNS and CDR2 SASEGT. V was trimmed by 1 base and J by 4 bases, leaving 14 bases between them. The CDR3 has 16 amino acids. DNA of the CDR3: TGTGCCAGCAGTGAAGGAGCAGGGTCCCGGAATCAGCCCCAGCATTTT. This encodes CASSEGAGSRNQPQHF.

V usage is TRBV15 and J usage is TRBJ1-2; D gene ambiguous. V lost 1 base, J lost 3 bases, and 12 bases lay in between. Germline V gives CDR1 LNHNV, CDR2 YYDKDF (reference sequence). The CDR3 sequence is 15 residues long. The CDR3 protein is CATSRVRSGDYGYTF. The CDR3 DNA is TGTGCCACCAGCAGAGTTCGCAGCGGGGACTATGGCTACACCTTC.

At least ten counts were recorded for this clonotype. The rearrangement joins TRBV24-1 to TRBJ1-1, with D possibly being TRBD1 (6 bases). The CDR3 has 14 amino acids. Germline V CDR1 and CDR2: KGHDR, SFDVKD. With 5 bases removed from V and 1 base from J, the gap between germline ends came to 10 bases. CDR3 loop: CATSAGGTNTEAFF. As DNA, the CDR3 is TGTGCCACCAGTGCGGGGGGCACGAACACTGAAGCTTTCTTT.

The J gene is TRBJ1-2, the V gene TRBV15; D call uncertain. Looked up from germline, CDR1 is LNHNV and CDR2 is YYDKDF (reference sequence). This CDR3 region has 13 residues. V dropped 9 bases and J dropped 1 base, with 12 bases sitting between them. In DNA, the CDR3 is TGTGCCACGAGAGATCAGAATAACTATGGCTACACCTTC. The encoded protein is CATRDQNNYGYTF.

This chain uses TRBV12-3 or TRBV12-4 with TRBJ2-7, with TRBD1 as a possible D gene (6 bases). Between the trimmed V and J ends, which lost 6 bases and 5 bases, there was a span of 17 bases. The length of the CDR3 is 14 residues. The CDR3 region is CASSPNRVKNEQYF. The CDR3 region has the DNA TGTGCCAGCAGCCCCAACAGGGTTAAGAACGAGCAGTACTTC.

The chain joins TRBV5-8 to TRBJ1-2; possible D gene TRBD1, 6 bases. CDR1 is SGHTS and CDR2 is YDEGEE in the germline V gene. Trimming removed 5 bases at V and 3 bases at J, with 8 bases between. The CDR3 is made up of 12 amino acids. The CDR3 bases are TGTGCCAGCAGGCAGGGGTACTATGGCTACACCTTC. It specifies CASRQGYYGYTF.

This clonotype showed up many times. The chain joins TRBV5-1 to TRBJ1-2, with 7 bases aligning to TRBD1. Trimming took 2 bases from V and 6 from J; bases not matched to a gene: 7. The germline V gene encodes CDR1 SGHRS and CDR2 YFSETQ. This CDR3 has 14 residues. As DNA, the CDR3 is TGCGCCAGCAGCTTCGGACAGGCGGACGATGGCTACACCTTC. Translated, it gives CASSFGQADDGYTF.

This clonotype was seen only once. The V and J genes are TRBV29-1 and TRBJ1-2; no clear D gene. The germline V gene has CDR1 SQVTM and CDR2 ANQGSEA. The CDR3 is 12 amino acids. The germline V and J ends were trimmed by 0 bases and 8 bases, with 10 bases remaining between them. This CDR3 reads CSVEDQTSGYTF. As DNA, the CDR3 is TGCAGCGTTGAAGATCAGACTAGCGGCTACACCTTC.

Worth noting for this clonotype: It may be a read error: a sequence one base away is much more abundant. V gene TRBV19 combines with J gene TRBJ1-1; D is possibly TRBD1 (5 bases). The germline V gene has CDR1 LNHDA and CDR2 SQIVND (reference sequence). V was shortened by 5 bases and J by 1 base, with 11 bases between the two germline ends. The CDR3 has 14 amino acids. CDR3 coding DNA: TGTGCCAGTAGTCTAAGACAGAAGAACACTGAAGCTTTCTTT. This codes for CASSLRQKNTEAFF.

The rearrangement joins TRBV7-2 to TRBJ2-1; TRBD2 agrees at 10 bases. The V and J ends lost 4 bases and 4 bases, in that order; junction bases with no gene match: 4. Looked up from germline, CDR1 is SGHTA and CDR2 is FQGNSA. CDR3 size: 15 residues. The CDR3 DNA is TGTGCCAGCAGCTCCTCTAGCGGGGGATACAATGAGCAGTTCTTC. Translating it yields CASSSSSGGYNEQFF.

Notes on this clonotype: This may come from a read error, since a much larger clone is one base off. The gene calls are TRBV7-9 and TRBJ2-7, with 9 bases that match TRBD1. The CDR3 has 14 residues. CDR1 and CDR2 from the germline V gene are SEHNR and FQNEAQ (reference sequence). CDR3 nucleotides: TGTGTCACCCACCGGGACAGGGACCCCTACGAGCAGTACTTC. It translates to CVTHRDRDPYEQYF.

In its sample, this clonotype was seen many times. The gene calls are TRBV20-1 and TRBJ2-5; the D is unclear. The V gene lost 4 bases and the J gene lost 5 bases, with 8 bases spanning the gap. From germline, CDR1 is DFQATT and CDR2 SNEGSKA (reference sequence). The CDR3 sequence is 11 residues long. The CDR3 loop reads CSATRVETQYF. The CDR3 DNA reads TGCAGTGCTACTAGGGTCGAGACCCAGTACTTC.

Concerning this clonotype: Relative to the germline gene, one junction end is altered; a read error may explain this. The genes are TRBV15 and TRBJ1-5, with D perhaps matching TRBD1 (5 bases). Germline assignment: CDR1 LNHNV and CDR2 YYDKDF (reference sequence). The CDR3 has 14 amino acids. The CDR3 coding sequence is TGTGCCATCAGCGTAGGGGATAGCAATCAGCCCCAGCATTTT. Encoded protein: CAISVGDSNQPQHF.